The entry that follows covers one T cell receptor (beta chain) sequence. The sample originates from a study of T cells in Graves' hyperthyroidism and ophthalmopathy. The source material, RNA transcripts, was used to amplify TCR beta CDR3 regions. A first-round RT-PCR of the TCR CDR3 used the HTBI primer set. Each CDR3 protein is one row after TCRdb ran MiXCR on the multiplex PCR reads. Here the sample spans 650,000 to 800,000 distinct CDR3 sequences, less than 45% being singletons. V was pared by 2 bases and J by 5 bases, with 12 bases of the junction left unmatched. This CDR3 is built from 16 residues. Per the germline V gene, CDR1 is DFQATT and CDR2 is SNEGSKA (reference sequence).

The sequence came from an adult man with Graves' disease, either hyperthyroidism or ophthalmopathy (not recorded which). The J gene is TRBJ1-2, the V gene TRBV20-1; 9 nucleotides line up with TRBD1. Sequenced sample: peripheral blood or thyroid tissue (not recorded which). CDR3 amino acids: CSARNQDRGFSYGYTF. In DNA, the CDR3 is TGCAGTGCTAGAAATCAGGACAGGGGTTTTTCTTATGGCTACACCTTC.